This passage covers 3 T cell receptor beta chains from one sample sequenced in a study of cytotoxic CD8 clonotypes in ibrutinib-treated CLL. Some clones are missing from TCRdb's copy, which holds only in-frame ones; the method was immunoSEQ multiplex PCR. The repertoire holds around 92,000 clones, with approximately 71% as singletons. The source material was PBMCs, sampled after 24 months of ibrutinib treatment. All receptors derive from a human donor with chronic lymphocytic leukemia.

The CDR3 loop is CASRGGGRDYEQYF. The CDR3 region has the DNA TGTGCCAGCAGGGGGGGTGGTCGTGACTACGAGCAGTACTTC. The chain recombines TRBV28 with TRBJ2-7, with a tentative D call TRBD2 (6 bases). The CDR3 is 14 amino acids. Germline V gene sequence: CDR1 MDHEN, CDR2 SYDVKM. V was trimmed by 6 bases and J by 3 bases, leaving 15 bases between them.

CDR3 DNA sequence: TGTGCCAGCTGGACAGGGCGGTCCTACGAGCAGTACTTC. It encodes CASWTGRSYEQYF. J is TRBJ2-7 and V is TRBV2; 8 bases are shared with TRBD1. Trimming removed 8 bases from V and 1 base from J; junction bases left unmatched: 4. CDR1 and CDR2 (germline): SNHLY, FYNNEI. This CDR3 comprises 13 residues.

Details on this clone: Within the sample, other DNA sequences also encode this same CDR3. V and J are TRBV20-1 and TRBJ1-2, with D uncertain. This CDR3 spans 11 amino acids. Germline CDR1 reads DFQATT; CDR2 reads SNEGSKA (reference sequence). The V gene lost 3 bases and the J gene lost 8 bases, with 10 bases spanning the gap. CDR3 sequence reads: CSASREGGYTF. DNA for the CDR3: TGCAGTGCTAGCCGGGAAGGAGGCTACACCTTC.